This T cell receptor beta chain was retrieved from a study of post-analysis software for immune sequencing data. Study results and caveats: Relative to controls, patients had several TRBV segments at higher frequency, with TRBV5-6, TRBV5-1 and TRBV20-1 among these. F measure clustering grouped samples strongly by preparation batch. Controls had significantly higher normalized Chao1 diversity than multiple sclerosis patients.

After removal of 5 bases from V and 0 bases from J, the junction contained 5 bases not matched to a gene. Germline CDR1 is SEHNR and CDR2 is FQNEAQ (reference sequence). The CDR3 is 17 amino acids. Sequencing libraries made from TCR beta cDNA carried unique molecular identifiers. TCRdb called the PCR reads again in MiXCR, with one record for every CDR3 protein. The sample carries 550,000 to 700,000 distinct CDR3 sequences, 44% recorded once. About this clonotype itself: Its antigen is unidentified.

This TCR was sampled from a girl aged 5-17 years with multiple sclerosis. V is TRBV7-9 and J is TRBJ2-3, with TRBD2 identical over 13 bases. The source material was blood. CDR3 protein: CASSPWTSGGSTDTQYF. The DNA of the CDR3 is TGTGCCAGCAGCCCATGGACTAGCGGGGGTAGCACAGATACGCAGTATTTT.